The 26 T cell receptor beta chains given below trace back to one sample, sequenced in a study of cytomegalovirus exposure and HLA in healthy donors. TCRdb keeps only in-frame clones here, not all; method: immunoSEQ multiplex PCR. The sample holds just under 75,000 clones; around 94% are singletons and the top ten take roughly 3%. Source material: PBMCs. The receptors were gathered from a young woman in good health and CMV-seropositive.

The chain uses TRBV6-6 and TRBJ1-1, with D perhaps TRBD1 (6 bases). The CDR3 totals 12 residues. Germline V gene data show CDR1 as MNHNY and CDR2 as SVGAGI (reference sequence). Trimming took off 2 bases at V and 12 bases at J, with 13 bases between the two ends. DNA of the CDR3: TGTGCCAGCAGTTACGGGGACACGGCGACTTTCTTT. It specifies CASSYGDTATFF.

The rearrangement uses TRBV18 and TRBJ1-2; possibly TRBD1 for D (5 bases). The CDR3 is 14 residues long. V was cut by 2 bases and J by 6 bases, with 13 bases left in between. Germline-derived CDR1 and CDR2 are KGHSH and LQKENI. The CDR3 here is CASSPGGLLDGYTF. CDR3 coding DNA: TGTGCCAGCTCACCAGGGGGACTTTTGGATGGCTACACCTTC.

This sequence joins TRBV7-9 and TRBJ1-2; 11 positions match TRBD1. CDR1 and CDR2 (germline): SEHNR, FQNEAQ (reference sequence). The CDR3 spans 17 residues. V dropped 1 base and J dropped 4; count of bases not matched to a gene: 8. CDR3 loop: CASSLEGQGAPSYGYTF. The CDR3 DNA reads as TGTGCCAGCAGCTTAGAAGGACAGGGGGCGCCCAGCTATGGCTACACCTTC.

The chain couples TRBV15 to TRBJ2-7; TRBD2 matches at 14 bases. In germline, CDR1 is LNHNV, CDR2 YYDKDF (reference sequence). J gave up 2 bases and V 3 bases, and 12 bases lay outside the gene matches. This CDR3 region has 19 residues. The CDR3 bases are TGTGCCACCAGCAGCCGAACGGGACTAGCGGGAGCAAACACCTACGAGCAGTACTTC. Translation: CATSSRTGLAGANTYEQYF.

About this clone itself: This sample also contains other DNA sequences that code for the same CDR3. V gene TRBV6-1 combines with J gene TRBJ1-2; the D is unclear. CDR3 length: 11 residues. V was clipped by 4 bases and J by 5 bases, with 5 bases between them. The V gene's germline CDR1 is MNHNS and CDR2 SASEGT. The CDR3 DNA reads TGTGCCAGCAGTGCGGGTTATGGCTACACCTTC. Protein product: CASSAGYGYTF.

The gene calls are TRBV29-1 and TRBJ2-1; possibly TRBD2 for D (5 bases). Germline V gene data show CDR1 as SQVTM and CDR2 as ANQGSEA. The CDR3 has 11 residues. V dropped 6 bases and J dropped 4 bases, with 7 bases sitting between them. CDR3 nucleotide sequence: TGCAGCGTCTGGGAGTACAATGAGCAGTTCTTC. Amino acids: CSVWEYNEQFF.

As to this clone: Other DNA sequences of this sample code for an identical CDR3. CDR3 in amino acids: CASSLQGVATEAFF. DNA of the CDR3: TGTGCCAGCAGCTTACAGGGGGTGGCCACCGAAGCTTTCTTT. The V call is TRBV7-2, the J call TRBJ1-1; 7 bases line up with TRBD1. CDR3 length equals 14 residues. Germline assignment: CDR1 SGHTA and CDR2 FQGNSA. V lost 2 bases and J lost 8; bases outside the gene matches: 8.

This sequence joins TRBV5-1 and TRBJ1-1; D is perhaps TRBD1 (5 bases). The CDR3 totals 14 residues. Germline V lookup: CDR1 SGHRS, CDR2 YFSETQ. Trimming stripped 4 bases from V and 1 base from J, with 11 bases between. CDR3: CASSAGRRNTEAFF. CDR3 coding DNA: TGCGCCAGCAGCGCGGGACGTCGGAACACTGAAGCTTTCTTT.

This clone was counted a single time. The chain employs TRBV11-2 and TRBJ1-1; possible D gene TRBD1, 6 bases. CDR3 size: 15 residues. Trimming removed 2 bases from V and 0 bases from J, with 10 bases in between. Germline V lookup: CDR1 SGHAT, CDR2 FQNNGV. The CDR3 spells CASSLSGVMNTEAFF. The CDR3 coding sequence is TGTGCCAGCAGCTTATCAGGGGTAATGAACACTGAAGCTTTCTTT.

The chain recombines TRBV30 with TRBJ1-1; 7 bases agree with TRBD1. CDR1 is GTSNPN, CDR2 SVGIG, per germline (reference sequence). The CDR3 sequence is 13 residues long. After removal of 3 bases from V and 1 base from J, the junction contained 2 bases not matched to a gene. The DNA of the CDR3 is TGTGCCTGGAGGGACAGGAGGAACACTGAAGCTTTCTTT. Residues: CAWRDRRNTEAFF. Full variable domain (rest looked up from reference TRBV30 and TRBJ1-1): SQTIHQWPATLVQPVGSPLSLECTVEGTSNPNLYWYRQAAGRGLQLLFYSVGIGQISSEVPQNLSASRPQDRQFILSSKKLLLSDSGFYLCAWRDRRNTEAFFGQGTRLTVV.

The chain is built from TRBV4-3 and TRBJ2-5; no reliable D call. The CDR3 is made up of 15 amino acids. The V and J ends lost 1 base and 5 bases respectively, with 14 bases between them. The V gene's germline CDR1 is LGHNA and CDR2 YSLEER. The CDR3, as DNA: TGCGCCAGCAGCCAAGTCCCAGGATACGTTGAGACCCAGTACTTC. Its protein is CASSQVPGYVETQYF.

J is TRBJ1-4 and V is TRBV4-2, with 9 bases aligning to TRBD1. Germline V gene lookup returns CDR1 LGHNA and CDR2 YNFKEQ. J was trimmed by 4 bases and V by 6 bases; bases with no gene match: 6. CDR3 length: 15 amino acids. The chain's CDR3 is CASSFGTGSNEKLFF. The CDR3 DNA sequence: TGTGCCAGCAGTTTTGGGACAGGGAGTAATGAAAAACTGTTTTTT.

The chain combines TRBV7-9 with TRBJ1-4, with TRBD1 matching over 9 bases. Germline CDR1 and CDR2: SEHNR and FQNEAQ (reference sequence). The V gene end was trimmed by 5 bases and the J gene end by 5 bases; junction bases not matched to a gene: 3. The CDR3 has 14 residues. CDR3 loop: CASSKGQGNEKLFF. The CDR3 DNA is TGTGCCAGCAGCAAAGGACAGGGGAATGAAAAACTGTTTTTT.

The chain's CDR3 is CASSAGRGSYEQYF. The DNA for the CDR3 is TGTGCCAGCAGCGCCGGGAGAGGATCATACGAGCAGTACTTC. The rearrangement uses TRBV11-2 and TRBJ2-7; weak D call: TRBD2 (6 bases). The germline CDR1 and CDR2 sequences are SGHAT and FQNNGV. The V end was cut by 5 bases, the J end by 4 bases, with 15 bases between. This CDR3 is 14 amino acids long. The entire variable domain, with the rest obtained from reference TRBV11-2 and TRBJ2-7, is as follows: EAGVAQSPRYKIIEKRQSVAFWCNPISGHATLYWYQQILGQGPKLLIQFQNNGVVDDSQLPKDRFSAERLKGVDSTLKIQPAKLEDSAVYLCASSAGRGSYEQYFGPGTRLTVT.

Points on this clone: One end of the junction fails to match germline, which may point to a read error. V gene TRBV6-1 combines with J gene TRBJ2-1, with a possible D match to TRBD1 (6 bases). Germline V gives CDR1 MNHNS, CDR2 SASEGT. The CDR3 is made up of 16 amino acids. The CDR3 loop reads CASSEVVGGSFNEQFF. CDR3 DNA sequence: TGTGCCAGCAGTGAAGTCGTAGGGGGTTCCTTCAATGAGCAGTTCTTC.

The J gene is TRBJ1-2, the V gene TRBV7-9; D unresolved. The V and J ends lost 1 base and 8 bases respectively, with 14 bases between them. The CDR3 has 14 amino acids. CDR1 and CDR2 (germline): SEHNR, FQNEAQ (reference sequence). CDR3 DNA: TGTGCCAGCAGCTTAGACCTCGACCGGGAGGGCTACACCTTC. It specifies CASSLDLDREGYTF.

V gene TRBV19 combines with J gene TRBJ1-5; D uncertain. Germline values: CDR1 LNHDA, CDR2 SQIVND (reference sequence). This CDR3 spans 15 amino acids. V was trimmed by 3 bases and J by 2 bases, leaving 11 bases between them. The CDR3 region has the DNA TGTGCCAGTAGTATTCGGGTGTTCGGCAATCAGCCCCAGCATTTT. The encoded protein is CASSIRVFGNQPQHF.

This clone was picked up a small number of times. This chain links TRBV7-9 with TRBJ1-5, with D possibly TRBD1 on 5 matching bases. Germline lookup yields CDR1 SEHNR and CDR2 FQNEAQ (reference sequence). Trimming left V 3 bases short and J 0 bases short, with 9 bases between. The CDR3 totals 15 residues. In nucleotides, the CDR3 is TGTGCCAGCAGCTTTGACAGAAATAGCAATCAGCCCCAGCATTTT. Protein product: CASSFDRNSNQPQHF. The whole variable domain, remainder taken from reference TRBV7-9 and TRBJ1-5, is DTGVSQNPRHKITKRGQNVTFRCDPISEHNRLYWYRQTLGQGPEFLTYFQNEAQLEKSRLLSDRFSAERPKGSFSTLEIQRTEQGDSAMYLCASSFDRNSNQPQHFGDGTRLSIL.

The CDR3 nucleotides read TGCGCCAGCAGCTGGGGGACAGGGAGCACCGGGGAGCTGTTTTTT. Amino acids: CASSWGTGSTGELFF. This rearrangement joins TRBV5-1 to TRBJ2-2, with TRBD1 identical over 9 bases. This CDR3 contains 15 residues. J lost 4 bases, V lost 3 bases, and 4 bases had no gene match. Looked up from germline, CDR1 is SGHRS and CDR2 is YFSETQ.

The CDR3 protein is CASSQEPGDRSYNEQFF. CDR3 nucleotides: TGCGCCAGCAGCCAAGAGCCGGGGGACCGCTCCTACAATGAGCAGTTCTTC. The chain is built from TRBV4-3 and TRBJ2-1; the D gene is possibly TRBD2 (6 bases). Germline V CDR1 and CDR2: LGHNA, YSLEER. Trimming took 0 bases from V and 0 from J, leaving 12 bases between them. The CDR3 is 17 residues long.

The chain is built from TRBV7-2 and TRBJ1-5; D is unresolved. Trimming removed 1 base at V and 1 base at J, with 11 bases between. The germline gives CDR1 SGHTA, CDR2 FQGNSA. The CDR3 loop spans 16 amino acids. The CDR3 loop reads CASSLDTAGSNQPQHF. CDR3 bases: TGTGCCAGCAGCTTAGACACGGCGGGGAGCAATCAGCCCCAGCATTTT.

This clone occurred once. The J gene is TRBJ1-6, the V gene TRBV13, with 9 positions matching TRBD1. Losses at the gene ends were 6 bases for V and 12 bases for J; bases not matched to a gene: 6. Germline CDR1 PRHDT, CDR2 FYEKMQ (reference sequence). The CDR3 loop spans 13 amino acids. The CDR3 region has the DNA TGTGCCAGCAGAAAACAGGGGGCGGAACCCCTCCACTTT. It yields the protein CASRKQGAEPLHF.

The CDR3 DNA is TGTGCCAGCAGCCCCGAGGACACCTATAATTCACCCCTCCACTTT. This gives the protein CASSPEDTYNSPLHF. This rearrangement joins TRBV5-4 to TRBJ1-6; maybe TRBD1 (5 bases). This CDR3 region has 15 residues. V dropped 4 bases and J dropped 2 bases, with 10 bases sitting between them. Germline V lookup: CDR1 SGHNT, CDR2 YYREEE (reference sequence).

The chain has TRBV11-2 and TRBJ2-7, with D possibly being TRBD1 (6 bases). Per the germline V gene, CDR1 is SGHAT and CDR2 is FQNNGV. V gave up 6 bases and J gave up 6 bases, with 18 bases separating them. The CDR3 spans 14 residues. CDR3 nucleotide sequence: TGTGCCAGCAGTTTACGGGTGAACAGGGTCGAGCAGTACTTC. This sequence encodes CASSLRVNRVEQYF.

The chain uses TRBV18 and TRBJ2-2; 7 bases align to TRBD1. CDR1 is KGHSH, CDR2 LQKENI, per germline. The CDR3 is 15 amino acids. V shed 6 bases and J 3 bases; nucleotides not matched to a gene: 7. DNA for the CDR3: TGTGCCAGCTCGACCCAGCAGGGGGACACCGGGGAGCTGTTTTTT. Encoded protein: CASSTQQGDTGELFF.

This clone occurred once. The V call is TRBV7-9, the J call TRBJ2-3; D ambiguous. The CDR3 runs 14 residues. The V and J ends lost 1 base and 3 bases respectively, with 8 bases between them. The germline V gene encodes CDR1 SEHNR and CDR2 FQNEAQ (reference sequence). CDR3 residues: CASSLGLSTDTQYF. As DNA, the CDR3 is TGTGCCAGCAGCTTAGGTCTCTCGACAGATACGCAGTATTTT.